This entry concerns a single T cell receptor (beta chain). In germline, CDR1 is LGHDT, CDR2 YNNKEL (reference sequence). The ends lost 4 bases at V and 3 bases at J; junction bases unmatched: 7. This CDR3 has 16 residues. Data came from immunoSEQ multiplex PCR; TCRdb stores just in-frame clones and leaves some out. The sample includes under 150,000 clones, 84% of them seen just once. The data were obtained in a study of blood T cell repertoires in COVID-19. Whole-study context: The origin of the acute and convalescent COVID-19 samples was the United States, Italy and Spain. Sources were T cells, B-cell-depleted T cells, or PBMCs; the material itself was cDNA or gDNA.

Specimen: peripheral blood. The receptor comes from a human donor in a cohort sampled during active COVID-19. The chain links TRBV3-1 (or the pseudogene TRBV3-2) to TRBJ2-7; the match to TRBD2 covers 12 bases. CDR3 residues: CASSRMLAGGSYEQYF. As DNA, the CDR3 is TGTGCCAGCAGCCGAATGCTAGCGGGGGGGAGCTACGAGCAGTACTTC.